These T cell receptor beta chains were read from a single sample in a study of shared clonotypes between healthy human individuals. The data were produced by immunoSEQ multiplex PCR, yet TCRdb's version contains in-frame clones alone and is incomplete. The sample lists approximately 810,000 clones; 90% to 95% were seen once. The sequencing input was naive CD8+ T cells sorted from blood. The receptors derive from a man aged 25 to 40 in good health. Both conserved end residues are part of each CDR3. The D gene is left open where the match is weak. Rows may omit the clone size; those that give it use once, few, many or a size class.

cdr3_aa | cdr3_nt | clone_size | j_call | d_call | v_call
CASSPEVRQETQYF | TGTGCCAGCAGCCCCGAGGTTAGGCAAGAGACCCAGTACTTC | - | TRBJ2-5 | - | TRBV11-2
CASSQVLYAGTSTDTQYF | TGCGCCAGCAGCCAAGTTTTGTATGCCGGAACTAGCACAGATACGCAGTATTTT | - | TRBJ2-3 | - | TRBV4-1
CASSPTGGPQETQYF | TGTGCCAGCAGCCCCACAGGGGGCCCTCAAGAGACCCAGTACTTC | - | TRBJ2-5 | TRBD1 | TRBV9
CASSLSTVYEQYF | TGTGCCAGCAGCTTAAGTACAGTCTACGAGCAGTACTTC | - | TRBJ2-7 | - | TRBV7-3
CASSEQYRGAGYEQYF | TGTGCCAGCAGTGAACAGTACAGGGGAGCTGGGTACGAGCAGTACTTC | once | TRBJ2-7 | TRBD1 | TRBV6-1
CAWSSGVRDRGPGYIQYF | TGTGCCTGGAGTTCAGGGGTACGGGACAGGGGGCCTGGATACATTCAGTACTTC | - | TRBJ2-4 | TRBD1 | TRBV30
CASSLNGISGELFF | TGTGCCAGCAGCTTGAACGGGATTTCCGGGGAGCTGTTTTTT | - | TRBJ2-2 | - | TRBV6-5
CASTESGLVSETQYF | TGTGCCAGCACAGAATCGGGACTAGTCTCGGAGACCCAGTACTTC | - | TRBJ2-5 | TRBD2 | TRBV6-1
CASSEVGGVGQETQYF | TGTGCCAGCAGTGAAGTGGGGGGAGTGGGCCAAGAGACCCAGTACTTC | - | TRBJ2-5 | - | TRBV6-1
CASMMGPEQFF | TGTGCCAGCATGATGGGACCTGAGCAGTTCTTC | - | TRBJ2-1 | - | TRBV27
CASSYPPGQIYEQYF | TGTGCCAGCAGCTACCCACCAGGACAGATCTACGAACAGTACTTC | - | TRBJ2-7 | - | TRBV7-9
CASSLGQGAYNEQFF | TGCGCCAGCAGCCTTGGACAGGGGGCCTACAATGAGCAGTTCTTC | once | TRBJ2-1 | TRBD1 | TRBV4-1
CASSDLTSGRALGSYEQYF | TGCGCCAGCAGTGACCTGACTAGCGGGAGGGCCCTTGGTTCCTACGAGCAGTACTTC | - | TRBJ2-7 | TRBD2 | TRBV10-2
CASSPTTYEQYF | TGTGCCAGCTCACCGACCACCTACGAGCAGTACTTC | - | TRBJ2-7 | - | TRBV18
CASSLGEGLGYTF | TGTGCCAGCAGCTTAGGAGAAGGGCTGGGCTACACCTTC | - | TRBJ1-2 | - | TRBV7-6
CASSLLGDTQYF | TGTGCCAGCAGTTTATTGGGAGATACGCAGTATTTT | few | TRBJ2-3 | - | TRBV27